This TCR beta chain was captured in a study of blood T cell repertoires in COVID-19. For the study at large: Spain, Italy and the United States supplied samples that represented acute and convalescent COVID-19. From T cells, B-cell-depleted T cells, or PBMCs came the material, which was cDNA or gDNA.

Authors' data handling: The authors estimated nucleated cell counts from reference gene primer amplification. Clones were read by immunoSEQ multiplex PCR, and TCRdb kept only the in-frame ones, dropping some. V, J and clone size were drawn from that table, and D and trimming were deduced from the DNA. The data contain 350,000 to 450,000 clones, around 85% of them singletons. This clone occurred once. The CDR3 length is 16 residues. V was shortened by 0 bases and J by 3 bases, with 12 bases between the two germline ends. Looked up from germline, CDR1 is LNHNV and CDR2 is YYDKDF (reference sequence). Specimen: peripheral blood. The chain links TRBV15 to TRBJ1-3, with no clear D. The receptor was isolated from a woman under 30 with acute or convalescent COVID-19. The CDR3 protein is CATSREMVVRGNTIYF. The CDR3 DNA reads as TGTGCCACCAGCAGAGAGATGGTGGTGCGTGGAAACACCATATATTTT.